The present T cell receptor beta chain was sequenced within a study of T-cell reconstitution after alpha-beta-depleted transplantation in children. The CDR3 contains 14 residues. V was pared by 1 base and J by 0 bases, with 4 bases between. Germline V gene data show CDR1 as SGHTA and CDR2 as FQGNSA. Study-wide points: T-cell numbers and diversity, one year after transplant, stemmed largely from T cells that were newly produced. Alpha-beta T cells present about two months after transplant were reported to originate from several hundred expanded graft clones. There were some patients whose high TCRbeta diversity at day 60 came from surviving recipient T cells and thymic progenitors.

In this sample, this clonotype turned up many times. Its target is not known. This sample's TCRbeta library carried unique molecular identifier barcodes. TCRdb processed the PCR reads anew with MiXCR; each CDR3 protein has one entry. The profile covers 450,000 to 600,000 distinct CDR3 sequences, with around 13% appearing a single time and 2% to 2.5% taken by the ten largest. The chain links TRBV7-2 to TRBJ2-4; no clear D. The specimen comprised PBMCs, mostly from graft donor cells, sampled 360 days after TCRalphabeta/CD19-depleted stem cell transplant. The TCR sequence derives from a male patient between 10 and 17 years old who had a stem cell transplant for acute myeloid leukemia, so the T cells may come from the graft donor. CDR3 DNA sequence: TGTGCCAGCAGCTTAGGACGAGCCAAAAACATTCAGTACTTC. Protein: CASSLGRAKNIQYF. The whole variable domain, remainder taken from reference TRBV7-2 and TRBJ2-4, is GAGVSQSPSNKVTEKGKDVELRCDPISGHTALYWYRQSLGQGLEFLIYFQGNSAPDKSGLPSDRFSAERTGGSVSTLTIQRTQQEDSAVYLCASSLGRAKNIQYFGAGTRLSVL.